This T cell receptor (beta chain) came from a study of blood T cells in healthy people across ages. The donors, aged about 6 to 100, were healthy Caucasians from Russia. Next came a second PCR, run for 7 to 11 cycles, which used a sample-barcoded 5' primer along with a J-beta primer mix. TCRdb recomputed calls from the 5' RACE reads with MiXCR, one row per CDR3 protein. The profile shows fewer than 900,000 distinct CDR3 sequences, under 40% of them singletons. CDR1 SGHTA and CDR2 FQGNSA come from the germline V gene. The CDR3 spans 17 residues. V was trimmed by 3 bases and J by 2 bases, leaving 20 bases between them.

What was sequenced was blood. The receptor's source is a man in his late teens or twenties in good health. V is TRBV7-2 and J is TRBJ2-7; D is perhaps TRBD1 (8 bases). Here the CDR3 DNA reads TGTGCCAGCAGCTTTAGGGGGGGGGCGGACAGGGCCTACGAGCAGTACTTC. Translated, it gives CASSFRGGADRAYEQYF.